What follows are 30 T cell receptor beta chains derived from one specimen sequenced in a study of spatial heterogeneity in lung cancer. Time point noted: blood at routine non-recurrence follow-up after resection. Using its own MiXCR run on the 5' RACE reads, TCRdb lists one record per CDR3 protein. Of 85,000 to 100,000 distinct CDR3 sequences in the sample, less than 20% are singletons; the top ten hold around a fifth. The starting material was PBMCs, obtained at follow-up. The receptors were gathered from a male donor with early-stage non-small cell lung cancer.

In this sample, this clonotype turned up a few times. The chain links TRBV7-8 to TRBJ2-7; 7 nucleotides match TRBD1. The CDR3 sequence is 15 residues long. The ends lost 4 bases at V and 2 bases at J; junction bases unmatched: 8. CDR1 SGHVS and CDR2 FQNEAQ come from the germline V gene. The CDR3 here is CASSSTGASAYEQYF. CDR3 nucleotide sequence: TGTGCCAGCAGCTCCACAGGGGCTTCCGCCTACGAGCAGTACTTC.

In this sample, this clonotype turned up a few times. The genes are TRBV28 and TRBJ2-6; D perhaps matches TRBD1 (6 bases). Germline V gene lookup returns CDR1 MDHEN and CDR2 SYDVKM. Deletions cut 2 bases from V and 2 bases from J, with 10 bases between. This CDR3 region has 16 residues. CDR3 loop: CASSLLTGTGANVLTF. As DNA, the CDR3 is TGTGCCAGCAGTTTACTAACAGGGACTGGGGCCAACGTCCTGACTTTC.

This clonotype was recorded at least ten times. The rearrangement links TRBV19 to TRBJ2-5, with 8 bases fitting TRBD2. V shed 5 bases and J 5 bases; nucleotides not matched to a gene: 10. This CDR3 comprises 15 residues. Germline V CDR1 and CDR2: LNHDA, SQIVND (reference sequence). The CDR3 protein is CASSGGLAQRETQYF. The CDR3 DNA is TGTGCCAGTAGTGGAGGACTAGCCCAGCGGGAGACCCAGTACTTC.

V is TRBV9 and J is TRBJ2-1, with TRBD2 as a possible D gene (7 bases). The germline V gene encodes CDR1 SGDLS and CDR2 YYNGEE. The CDR3 totals 17 residues. V dropped 0 bases and J dropped 0 bases, with 13 bases sitting between them. The CDR3 DNA reads as TGTGCCAGCAGCGTAGCCCCGGGGGGCAGCTCCTACAATGAGCAGTTCTTC. This gives the protein CASSVAPGGSSYNEQFF.

The V and J genes are TRBV7-8 and TRBJ1-1, with D tentatively TRBD1 (5 bases). V gave up 1 base and J gave up 7 bases, with 7 bases separating them. CDR1 is SGHVS and CDR2 is FQNEAQ in the germline V gene. CDR3 length equals 12 residues. This CDR3 is CASSLGRGEAFF. The CDR3 nucleotides are TGTGCCAGCAGCTTAGGGAGGGGTGAAGCTTTCTTT. The entire variable domain, with the rest obtained from reference TRBV7-8 and TRBJ1-1, is as follows: GAGVSQSPRYKVAKRGQDVALRCDPISGHVSLFWYQQALGQGPEFLTYFQNEAQLDKSGLPSDRFFAERPEGSVSTLKIQRTQQEDSAVYLCASSLGRGEAFFGQGTRLTVV.

The rearrangement links TRBV19 to TRBJ2-1, with D possibly called TRBD1 or TRBD2 (5 bases each). The germline gives CDR1 LNHDA, CDR2 SQIVND (reference sequence). V was trimmed by 3 bases and J by 4 bases, leaving 10 bases between them. This CDR3 contains 14 residues. The CDR3 sequence: CASSIGTGYNEQFF. CDR3 sequence (DNA): TGTGCCAGTAGTATCGGGACGGGATACAATGAGCAGTTCTTC.

The chain has TRBV5-6 and TRBJ1-6; 7 nucleotides line up with TRBD1. V dropped 4 bases and J dropped 10; count of bases not matched to a gene: 5. Germline CDR1 SGHDT, CDR2 YYEEEE. This CDR3 is built from 13 residues. The CDR3 region has the DNA TGTGCCAGCAGCCCTGACAGGGTATCACCCCTCCACTTT. Translated, it gives CASSPDRVSPLHF.

This clonotype has at least ten counts. This sequence joins TRBV12-3 or TRBV12-4 and TRBJ2-5; no reliable D call. The CDR3 contains 12 residues. Trimming left V 4 bases short and J 3 bases short, with 6 bases between. CDR3 bases: TGTGCCAGCAGTTCTCGGGAAGAGACCCAGTACTTC. Translated: CASSSREETQYF.

This clonotype has only a few counts. CDR3 coding DNA: TGCGCCAGCATTACCGAGGCAGCGAGCTCCTACAATGAGCAGTTCTTC. Translation: CASITEAASSYNEQFF. This chain joins TRBV23-1 and TRBJ2-1, with no clear D. TRBV23-1 is recorded as an ORF, its role being uncertain. The ends were cut back, 7 bases at V and 0 bases at J, with 16 bases in the middle. This CDR3 spans 16 amino acids.

The table lists this clonotype with a few counts. The chain uses TRBV29-1 and TRBJ2-1; weak D call: TRBD2 (5 bases). The CDR3 runs 13 residues. Trimming took off 4 bases at V and 9 bases at J, with 16 bases between the two ends. Germline values: CDR1 SQVTM, CDR2 ANQGSEA. This CDR3 reads CSVATQREGEQFF. As DNA, the CDR3 is TGCAGCGTTGCGACCCAGCGAGAGGGTGAGCAGTTCTTC.

In its sample, this clonotype was seen a few times. The V call is TRBV4-1, the J call TRBJ1-5, with a tentative D call TRBD1 (5 bases). Germline loops: CDR1 MGHRA, CDR2 YSYEKL. CDR3 length equals 17 residues. With 2 bases removed from V and 6 bases from J, the gap between germline ends came to 20 bases. The CDR3 nucleotides are TGCGCCAGCAGCCAAAAGATGAGGGCCGGGGGGTCTCAGCCCCAGCATTTT. Protein product: CASSQKMRAGGSQPQHF.

This clonotype was seen a handful of times. The chain is built from TRBV29-1 and TRBJ2-3, with D unresolved. CDR1 is SQVTM, CDR2 ANQGSEA, per germline. There are 14 residues in the CDR3. Between the trimmed V and J ends, which lost 0 bases and 6 bases, there was a span of 13 bases. CDR3 residues: CSVEDRTRQDTQYF. The CDR3 nucleotides read TGCAGCGTTGAAGACCGAACGCGTCAGGATACGCAGTATTTT.

This clonotype has at least ten counts. This chain connects TRBV11-1 to TRBJ1-6; TRBD1 aligns across 7 bases. V gave up 5 bases and J gave up 6 bases; unmatched junction bases: 4. CDR3 length: 14 amino acids. Germline assignment: CDR1 SGHAT and CDR2 FQDESV (reference sequence). The CDR3, as DNA: TGTGCCAGCAGCCCGGGACAGTTTAATTCACCCCTCCACTTT. This encodes CASSPGQFNSPLHF. Full variable domain (missing parts from reference TRBV11-1 and TRBJ1-6): EAEVAQSPRYKITEKSQAVAFWCDPISGHATLYWYRQILGQGPELLVQFQDESVVDDSQLPKDRFSAERLKGVDSTLKIQPAELGDSAMYLCASSPGQFNSPLHFGNGTRLTVT.

The chain has TRBV20-1 and TRBJ2-1; possible D gene TRBD2, 5 bases. This CDR3 contains 14 residues. Germline V gives CDR1 DFQATT, CDR2 SNEGSKA (reference sequence). V lost 5 bases and J lost 6, with 17 bases in between. CDR3 sequence reads: CSARGLQFSNEQFF. DNA of the CDR3: TGCAGTGCTCGGGGATTGCAGTTCTCCAATGAGCAGTTCTTC.

This clonotype was counted a few times. This sequence joins TRBV6-6 and TRBJ2-1; 7 nucleotides align to TRBD1. CDR3 length: 14 residues. CDR1 is MNHNY and CDR2 is SVGAGI in the germline V gene (reference sequence). Trimming at V came to 4 bases and at J to 6 bases, leaving 6 bases not matched to a gene. The chain's CDR3 is CASSSTGAGNEQFF. The CDR3 nucleotides are TGTGCCAGCAGTTCCACAGGGGCGGGCAATGAGCAGTTCTTC.

The CDR3 DNA is TGCGCCAGCATGATACAGGGGGCCTCCTACGAGCAGTACGTC. It is translated as CASMIQGASYEQYV. V gene TRBV10-2 combines with J gene TRBJ2-7, with 9 bases that match TRBD1. CDR1 is WSHSY, CDR2 SAAADI, per germline. The CDR3 sequence is 14 residues long. With V trimmed by 7 bases and J by 0 bases, 4 bases remained unmatched.

This chain connects TRBV10-1 to TRBJ2-3; D is perhaps TRBD2 (6 bases). Germline lookup yields CDR1 WNHNN and CDR2 SYGVQD (reference sequence). The ends were cut back, 3 bases at V and 2 bases at J, with 12 bases in the middle. The CDR3 length is 15 residues. CDR3 in DNA: TGCGCCAGCAGTGATACGAGGAGGGCCACAGATACGCAGTATTTT. Protein sequence: CASSDTRRATDTQYF.

CDR3 region: CSVEGSSRGAQYF. The DNA of the CDR3 is TGCAGCGTTGAAGGGTCCAGTAGAGGAGCCCAGTACTTC. The chain joins TRBV29-1 to TRBJ2-5; D gene ambiguous. V gave up 1 base and J gave up 9 bases, with 15 bases separating them. Germline CDR1 is SQVTM and CDR2 is ANQGSEA. The CDR3 loop spans 13 amino acids.

CDR3 loop: CASSYEIGTEAFF. The CDR3 DNA reads TGTGCCAGCAGTTATGAGATAGGCACTGAAGCTTTCTTT. The V gene is TRBV2, the J gene TRBJ1-1, with unresolved D. The germline V gene has CDR1 SNHLY and CDR2 FYNNEI. CDR3 length: 13 residues. V lost 5 bases and J 4 bases, leaving 11 bases between the germline ends.

The V gene is TRBV20-1, the J gene TRBJ1-5, with 9 bases identical to TRBD1. V dropped 5 bases and J dropped 6; count of bases not matched to a gene: 8. The CDR3 contains 14 residues. The germline V gene has CDR1 DFQATT and CDR2 SNEGSKA (reference sequence). The CDR3 DNA is TGCAGTGCTGCCACAGGGGGCCGGTTTCAGCCCCAGCATTTT. Its protein product is CSAATGGRFQPQHF.

This clonotype was counted ten times or more. The J gene is TRBJ2-7, the V gene TRBV7-9; TRBD2 aligns across 9 bases. Germline V lookup: CDR1 SEHNR, CDR2 FQNEAQ (reference sequence). This CDR3 has 16 amino acids. J lost 2 bases, V lost 5 bases, and 10 bases had no gene match. The DNA of the CDR3 is TGTGCCAGCAGCGCACCGGAGCGGGAGGCCACCTACGAGCAGTACTTC. Protein: CASSAPEREATYEQYF.

The chain joins TRBV5-1 to TRBJ1-4, with D possibly being TRBD1 (6 bases). Trimming left V 2 bases short and J 10 bases short, with 18 bases between. CDR3 length: 15 residues. Germline V lookup: CDR1 SGHRS, CDR2 YFSETQ. CDR3 protein: CASSLGETRGGKLFF. For the CDR3, the DNA is TGCGCCAGCAGCTTAGGGGAGACCAGGGGCGGAAAACTGTTTTTT.

This clonotype occurred many times. The chain employs TRBV2 and TRBJ1-1; tentatively, D is TRBD1 (5 bases). The germline V gene encodes CDR1 SNHLY and CDR2 FYNNEI. This CDR3 comprises 13 residues. V lost 6 bases, J lost 1 base, and 9 bases lay in between. The CDR3 sequence: CASRTAPNTEAFF. The CDR3 DNA is TGTGCCAGCAGGACAGCTCCGAACACTGAAGCTTTCTTT.

The chain couples TRBV5-1 to TRBJ2-3; D gene unclear. V was cut by 0 bases and J by 0 bases, with 11 bases left in between. Germline CDR1 and CDR2: SGHRS and YFSETQ. CDR3 length: 16 amino acids. The CDR3 sequence: CASSLVAGDSTDTQYF. CDR3 in DNA: TGCGCCAGCAGCTTGGTGGCAGGAGATAGCACAGATACGCAGTATTTT.

The V and J genes are TRBV9 and TRBJ1-4, with D perhaps TRBD1 (6 bases). There are 15 residues in the CDR3. In germline, CDR1 is SGDLS, CDR2 YYNGEE. V gave up 2 bases and J gave up 5 bases, with 13 bases separating them. CDR3 loop: CASSVRDKENEKLFF. CDR3 nucleotide sequence: TGTGCCAGCAGCGTTAGGGACAAAGAGAATGAAAAACTGTTTTTT.

In its sample, this clonotype was seen many times. The V call is TRBV11-2, the J call TRBJ2-1; TRBD1 matches at 9 bases. The CDR3 covers 14 residues. V trimming: 4 bases; J trimming: 6 bases; junction bases outside the gene matches: 4. CDR1 is SGHAT and CDR2 is FQNNGV in the germline V gene. Written as DNA, the CDR3 is TGTGCCAGCAGCTACCGGACAGGGGCCAATGAGCAGTTCTTC. It encodes CASSYRTGANEQFF.

V gene TRBV11-2 combines with J gene TRBJ2-7; D call uncertain. The CDR3 sequence is 17 residues long. Per germline, CDR1 SGHAT and CDR2 FQNNGV. V lost 0 bases and J lost 4, with 19 bases in between. CDR3 region: CASSLDLGSSLGYEQYF. In DNA form, the CDR3 reads TGTGCCAGCAGCTTAGATCTGGGCAGCTCCCTGGGTTACGAGCAGTACTTC.

This clonotype has just a few counts. This chain joins TRBV4-1 and TRBJ2-7; D uncertain. This CDR3 contains 14 residues. Between the trimmed V and J ends, which lost 0 bases and 3 bases, there was a span of 9 bases. Looked up from germline, CDR1 is MGHRA and CDR2 is YSYEKL. The CDR3 loop reads CASSQDSGFYEQYF. DNA of the CDR3: TGCGCCAGCAGCCAAGATTCCGGATTCTACGAGCAGTACTTC.

The chain recombines TRBV7-9 with TRBJ2-5; a weak D match, TRBD1 (6 bases). The germline V and J ends were trimmed by 3 bases and 4 bases, with 12 bases remaining between them. Germline CDR1 and CDR2: SEHNR and FQNEAQ (reference sequence). The CDR3 sequence is 14 residues long. The CDR3, as DNA: TGTGCCAGCAGCTTTACCGTCAGGGGAGAGACCCAGTACTTC. Translating it yields CASSFTVRGETQYF.

On this clonotype: Possible read error: a much larger clone is one base away. This chain uses TRBV7-9 with TRBJ1-5, with D uncertain. This CDR3 has 15 amino acids. The V and J ends lost 5 bases and 0 bases respectively, with 11 bases between them. CDR1 and CDR2 from the germline V gene are SEHNR and FQNEAQ (reference sequence). The CDR3 reads CASSQEQNSNQPQHF. The CDR3 DNA is TGTGCCAGCAGCCAGGAACAGAATAGCAATCAGCCCCAGCATTTT.